This entry describes one TCR beta chain. Its antigen is unknown. The sample originates from a study of CD8 T cells in ankylosing spondylitis. Findings and limits, study-wide: Significant enrichment of disease-linked clones was reportedly seen in matched ankylosing spondylitis synovial fluid. Clones that were linked to disease were CD8+ and were relatively rare in peripheral blood. Prior work had noted some motif variants in reactive arthritis blood and synovial fluid. There was a TCR beta motif, made of several highly homologous variants, that appeared characteristic of ankylosing spondylitis blood.

MiXCR, run by TCRdb on the 5' RACE reads, gives a single entry per CDR3 protein. The sample has roughly 160,000 distinct CDR3 sequences, around a tenth seen once. This CDR3 has 13 residues. V was cut by 6 bases and J by 6 bases, with 15 bases left in between. From germline, CDR1 is LNHDA and CDR2 SQIVND (reference sequence). V gene TRBV19 combines with J gene TRBJ2-7; possible D gene TRBD2, 5 bases. Sequencing was done on a sample of blood, either unsorted or a sorted T cell fraction (not recorded which). The TCR sequence derives from a male donor with ankylosing spondylitis or in good health (not recorded which). The chain's CDR3 is CASSATEGSEQYF. CDR3 bases: TGTGCCAGTAGCGCAACCGAGGGTTCCGAGCAGTACTTC. Full variable domain (outside the CDR3, taken from reference TRBV19 and TRBJ2-7): DGGITQSPKYLFRKEGQNVTLSCEQNLNHDAMYWYRQDPGQGLRLIYYSQIVNDFQKGDIAEGYSVSREKKESFPLTVTSAQKNPTAFYLCASSATEGSEQYFGPGTRLTVT.